These T cell receptor beta chains were read from a single sample in a study of high-grade serous ovarian cancer treatment subgroups. TCRdb's table, derived via immunoSEQ multiplex PCR, lists solely in-frame clones and lacks some. Altogether roughly 5,300 clones are present, around 75% being singletons, with the ten largest covering under 6%. The sequencing sample was made of tumor tissue. The receptors shown here come from a human patient with high-grade serous ovarian cancer. CDR3s leave out the opening cysteine and the closing phenylalanine or tryptophan.

V gene	J gene	CDR3 protein
TRBV15	TRBJ1-2	ATSRDGTGLFIGYT
TRBV2	TRBJ2-1	ASRDSGEQF
TRBV6-6	TRBJ1-4	ASTKGGGGEKLF
TRBV7-2	TRBJ1-4	ASSRQVSGEKLF
TRBV12-5	TRBJ1-5	ASGFWAGSNQPQH
TRBV5-8	TRBJ2-1	ASSLGQLSNEQF
TRBV5-1	TRBJ1-1	ASSLGQTNTEAF
TRBV7-2	TRBJ2-3	ASSLAGGRTDTQY
TRBV5-1	TRBJ1-1	ASSLVGGRTEAF
TRBV5-4	TRBJ1-1	ASYRGNTEAF
TRBV11-2	TRBJ1-2	ASSPRGQHLYGYT
TRBV7-8	TRBJ1-1	ASSLELNTEAF
TRBV6-6	TRBJ1-4	ASGFRTGPTNEKLF
TRBV6-6	TRBJ1-2	ASNPGGPPYGYT
TRBV7-2	TRBJ1-3	ASTVGGTIY
TRBV27	TRBJ1-2	ASSGTGDGYT
TRBV7-2	TRBJ1-6	ASSLGVSPLH
TRBV7-9	TRBJ1-5	ASSRDGDQPQH
TRBV18	TRBJ1-5	ASSPRRDDQPQH
TRBV7-9	TRBJ2-2	ASSTRGRTSGELF
TRBV18	TRBJ1-2	ASSPFSSYGYT
TRBV7-9	TRBJ1-5	ASSVGDDPSH
TRBV4-3	TRBJ2-3	ASSQITRGITDTQY
TRBV5-4	TRBJ2-5	ASSGGATSGQETQY
TRBV19	TRBJ2-1	ASSITSGAYNEQF
TRBV5-1	TRBJ1-6	ASSLGEENSPLH
TRBV5-6	TRBJ2-1	ASSGGGTSYNEQF
TRBV25-1	TRBJ1-4	ATQGQAHNEKLF
TRBV6-5	TRBJ2-7	ASTPRGGSYEQY
TRBV2	TRBJ1-3	VSMFDGISGNTIY
TRBV7-2	TRBJ1-6	ASSPEGRSSPLH
TRBV7-2	TRBJ2-3	ASSLGRSSTDTQY
TRBV5-5	TRBJ1-2	ASSLTSGQGYT
TRBV28	TRBJ1-1	ATRTAGWTEAF
TRBV2	TRBJ1-4	ASSDGTGNEKLF
TRBV5-4	TRBJ2-3	ASTPAGGRGTDTQY
TRBV30	TRBJ2-7	AWSASAPYEQY
TRBV11-3	TRBJ2-2	ASSLGGYTGELF
TRBV28	TRBJ2-5	ASAASTGEVETQY
TRBV11-2	TRBJ1-1	ASSLTASEAF
TRBV7-9	TRBJ1-2	ASSLANYGYT
TRBV15	TRBJ1-2	ATSRLAGQTRSAYGYT
TRBV18	TRBJ1-1	ASSPPAGRGTEAF
TRBV7-2	TRBJ2-7	ASSLPGGSYEQY
TRBV19	TRBJ2-2	ASSKMTDTGELF
TRBV11-2	TRBJ1-6	ASSPGTGNSPLH
TRBV27	TRBJ1-4	ASGEYRATSEKLF
TRBV30	TRBJ1-1	AWRMDEPTEAF
TRBV14	TRBJ1-1	ASSQMGQQAF
TRBV29-1	TRBJ2-3	SVGTGGQADTQY
TRBV5-1	TRBJ1-2	ASSSRQGEEGYT
TRBV11-3	TRBJ1-6	ASSSTGYSPLH
TRBV5-8	TRBJ2-7	ASSPGTGIRQQY
TRBV15	TRBJ1-6	ATSRDRGYSPLH
TRBV18	TRBJ1-1	ASSPLNQPRTRTLNTEAF